This T cell receptor beta chain is from a study of cytomegalovirus exposure and HLA in healthy donors. The CDR3 consists of 12 residues. CDR1 is SQVTM, CDR2 ANQGSEA, per germline. V lost 7 bases to trimming and J lost 8 bases; unmatched junction nucleotides: 10. The assay was immunoSEQ multiplex PCR, and TCRdb's table has in-frame clones only and misses some. This table has roughly 230,000 clones, 90% appearing once. The donors were members of the validation cohort, which comprised 100 to 150 subjects and was separate from the first cohort of 666 subjects. As for this clone: Its target is unknown.

Overall study findings and caveats: Accounts indicate the classifier identified cytomegalovirus status with strong specificity and sensitivity. Subsequent analysis of the 120 or so validation repertoires found a tendency for first-cohort TCR clusters to co-occur. In vitro, a few CMV-associated chains proved specific for CMV antigens.

The clonotype originates from a woman aged 25 to 39 in good health and CMV-seronegative. The sample taken for sequencing was PBMCs. V and J are TRBV29-1 and TRBJ1-2; 7 nucleotides align to TRBD1. The CDR3 protein is CSAEQGTYGYTF. In DNA, the CDR3 is TGCAGCGCGGAACAGGGGACTTACGGCTACACCTTC.